Following are 14 T cell receptor beta chains from one sample sequenced in a study of T cells in women clearing cervical HPV infection. This table comes from immunoSEQ multiplex PCR, and its TCRdb copy is limited to in-frame clones, with some not included. This sample's table has 15,000 to 20,000 clones. Sequencing was performed on blood buffy coat. These receptor sequences come from a woman between 18 and 75 years old with a cervical HPV16 infection that either progressed to CIN3+ or cleared (not recorded which).

With regard to this clone: The read finishes 3 residues shy of the CDR3 end, and the germline J gene is used to complete it. The rearrangement uses TRBV30 and TRBJ2-5; D not certain. Germline lookup yields CDR1 GTSNPN and CDR2 SVGIG (reference sequence). The CDR3 length is 12 residues. The V end was cut by 0 bases, the J end by 2 bases, with 4 bases between. The sequenced part of the CDR3 DNA is TGTGCCTGGAGTGTGCGGCAAGAGACC. Amino acids: CAWSVRQET. The CDR3 as a whole reads CAWSVRQETQYF. Full variable domain (remainder filled in from reference TRBV30 and TRBJ2-5): SQTIHQWPATLVQPVGSPLSLECTVEGTSNPNLYWYRQAAGRGLQLLFYSVGIGQISSEVPQNLSASRPQDRQFILSSKKLLLSDSGFYLCAWSVRQETQYFGPGTRLLVL.

As regards this clone: Read coverage stops 3 residues before the CDR3 terminus; the germline J gene supplies the remainder. V is TRBV19 and J is TRBJ1-1, with D hard to call. This CDR3 spans 14 amino acids. CDR1 is LNHDA and CDR2 is SQIVND in the germline V gene (reference sequence). The ends were cut back, 3 bases at V and 6 bases at J, with 14 bases in the middle. The covered CDR3 bases are TGTGCCAGTAGTATGGAGACACTCGGCGCTGAA. This sequence encodes CASSMETLGAE. The full CDR3 is CASSMETLGAEAFF.

As regards this clone: The read terminates 3 residues ahead of where the CDR3 ends, so the germline J gene completes it. The gene calls are TRBV6-1 and TRBJ1-1, with 7 bases fitting TRBD1. Germline CDR1 and CDR2: MNHNS and SASEGT. V was clipped by 3 bases and J by 5 bases; unmatched bases: 3. This CDR3 comprises 13 residues. CDR3 in amino acids: CASSETGQTEAFF. The CDR3 DNA, read in part, is TGTGCCAGCAGTGAGACAGGGCAGACTGAA.

For this clone: The CDR3 end falls 3 residues outside the read, so it is completed with the germline J gene. The chain uses TRBV10-1 and TRBJ2-3; tentative D call: TRBD1 (5 bases). The germline CDR1 and CDR2 sequences are WNHNN and SYGVQD (reference sequence). Trimming took off 0 bases at V and 1 base at J, with 8 bases between the two ends. The CDR3 covers 15 residues. This CDR3 reads CASSESMGRTDTQYF. The sequenced CDR3 bases are TGCGCCAGCAGTGAGTCGATGGGGCGCACAGATACG.

The CDR3 DNA, read in part, is TGTGCCAGCAGTCAACGGACAGGGGATAGC. Translating gives CASSQRTGDS. The entire CDR3 protein reads CASSQRTGDSYTF. The chain couples TRBV2 to TRBJ1-2; 9 bases map to TRBD1. The read gets to within 3 residues of the CDR3 end, and the germline J gene fills in the rest. Germline CDR1 reads SNHLY; CDR2 reads FYNNEI. CDR3 size: 13 residues.

Worth noting for this clone: Its ends do not fully match the called genes, so a read error is possible. The CDR3 extends 3 residues past the end of the read, so its final part is completed from the germline J gene. V and J are TRBV7-2 and TRBJ2-3; 7 bases align to TRBD1. Germline-derived CDR1 and CDR2 are SGHTA and FQGNSA. The CDR3 length is 15 residues. The CDR3 protein is CASSLDNRGTETQYF. CDR3 DNA (partial): TGTGCCAGCAGCTTGGACAACAGGGGTACAGAGACG.

The CDR3 spells CATRHDTQYF. Incomplete CDR3 DNA: TGTGCCACAAGACACGATACG. The gene calls are TRBV10-3 and TRBJ2-3; D not resolved. The observed sequence ends 3 residues before the CDR3 terminus, with the missing tail filled in from the germline J gene. V was cut by 10 bases and J by 6 bases, with 8 bases left in between. CDR1 and CDR2 from the germline V gene are ENHRY and SYGVKD. The CDR3 loop spans 10 amino acids.

For this clone: Coverage ceases 3 residues before the CDR3 finishes, and the germline J gene fills in the end. This sequence joins TRBV6-2 or TRBV6-3 and TRBJ2-1; the match to TRBD2 covers 9 bases. The germline V gene has CDR1 MNHEY and CDR2 SVGEGT. The CDR3 totals 17 residues. V dropped 6 bases and J dropped 0; count of bases not matched to a gene: 9. The CDR3: CASRGPLAGSSYNEQFF. The CDR3 bases that were read are TGTGCCAGCAGGGGACCGCTAGCGGGGTCCTCCTACAATGAG.

Notes on this clone: Coverage ceases 3 residues before the CDR3 finishes, and the germline J gene fills in the end. The genes are TRBV15 and TRBJ1-4; TRBD1 aligns across 8 bases. The germline CDR1 and CDR2 sequences are LNHNV and YYDKDF (reference sequence). The CDR3 length is 15 residues. The junction had 8 bases not matched to a gene; V was cut back by 4 bases and J by 7 bases. The covered CDR3 bases are TGTGCCACCAGCATAAACAGGGGGACGGGTGAAAAA. Translating it yields CATSINRGTGEK. The CDR3, in full, reads CATSINRGTGEKLFF.

Concerning this clone: Sequencing ends 3 residues short of the CDR3 end; the germline J gene provides the rest. The V gene is TRBV7-6, the J gene TRBJ1-1; 10 bases map to TRBD1. CDR1 and CDR2 from the germline V gene are SGHVS and FNYEAQ. The CDR3 is made up of 13 amino acids. The CDR3 bases that were read are TGTGCCAGCATCCAAAGCCCGGGACAGGGG. Translating it yields CASIQSPGQG. The whole CDR3 reads CASIQSPGQGAFF.

On this clone: From the germline J gene comes the end of the CDR3, since the read stops 3 residues before it. The V and J genes are TRBV24-1 and TRBJ2-3, with 9 bases lining up with TRBD1. The CDR3 is 15 residues long. CDR1 KGHDR and CDR2 SFDVKD come from the germline V gene. Trimming at V came to 3 bases and at J to 4 bases, leaving 4 bases not matched to a gene. The part of the CDR3 DNA that was read is TGTGCCACCAGTGATCCCGGGACAGGGTCAGATACG. Translated: CATSDPGTGSDT. The CDR3 in its entirety is CATSDPGTGSDTQYF.

Concerning this clone itself: The observed sequence ends 3 residues before the CDR3 terminus, with the missing tail filled in from the germline J gene. This chain connects TRBV19 to TRBJ1-2, with TRBD1 matching 8 bases. Germline CDR1 LNHDA, CDR2 SQIVND (reference sequence). This CDR3 region has 17 residues. The CDR3 protein is CASSPTADRVGTDTYTF. The CDR3 DNA, read in part, is TGTGCCAGTAGCCCGACCGCGGACAGGGTGGGCACAGATACC.

The sequenced part of the CDR3 DNA is TGCAGTGCTAGAGAACAGGGTGGCGGGTCACCG. This sequence encodes CSAREQGGGSP. The CDR3 reads in full as CSAREQGGGSPLFF. The gene calls are TRBV20-1 and TRBJ2-2; D may be TRBD1 (6 bases). The read gets to within 3 residues of the CDR3 end, and the germline J gene fills in the rest. The CDR3 totals 14 residues. From germline, CDR1 is DFQATT and CDR2 SNEGSKA (reference sequence).

As concerns this clone: The read stops 3 residues short of the end of the CDR3; the missing end is completed from the germline J gene. The genes are TRBV2 and TRBJ2-4; 9 bases map to TRBD1. The length of the CDR3 is 16 residues. CDR1 and CDR2 (germline): SNHLY, FYNNEI. The sequenced part of the CDR3 DNA is TGTGCCAGCAGTGCCGGACAGGGGATTTCTAACTATGGT. Protein product: CASSAGQGISNYG. In full, the CDR3 reads CASSAGQGISNYGQYF. The whole variable domain, remainder taken from reference TRBV2 and TRBJ2-4, is EPEVTQTPSHQVTQMGQEVILRCVPISNHLYFYWYRQILGQKVEFLVSFYNNEISEKSEIFDDQFSVERPDGSNFTLKIRSTKLEDSAMYFCASSAGQGISNYGQYFGAGTRLSVL.